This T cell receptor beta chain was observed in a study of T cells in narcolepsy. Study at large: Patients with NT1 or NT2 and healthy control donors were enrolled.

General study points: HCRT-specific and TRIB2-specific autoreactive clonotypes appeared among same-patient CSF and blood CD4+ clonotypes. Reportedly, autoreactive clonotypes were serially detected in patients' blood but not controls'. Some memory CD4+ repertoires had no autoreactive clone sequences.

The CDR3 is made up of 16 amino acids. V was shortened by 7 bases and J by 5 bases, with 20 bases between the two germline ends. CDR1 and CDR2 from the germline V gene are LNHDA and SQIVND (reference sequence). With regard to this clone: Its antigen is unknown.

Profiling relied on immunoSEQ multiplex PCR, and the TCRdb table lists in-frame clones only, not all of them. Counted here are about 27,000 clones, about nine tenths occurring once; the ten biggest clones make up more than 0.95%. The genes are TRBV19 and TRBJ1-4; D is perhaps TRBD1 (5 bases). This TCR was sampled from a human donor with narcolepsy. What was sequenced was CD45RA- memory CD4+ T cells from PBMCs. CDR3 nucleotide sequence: TGTGCCAGTACGCCCGCCCGGGGCAATACCAATGAAAAACTGTTTTTT. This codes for CASTPARGNTNEKLFF.